Only a few counts were recorded for the clone carrying this TCR beta chain. This sample is drawn from a study of blood T cell repertoires in COVID-19. Assay used: immunoSEQ multiplex PCR; TCRdb lists only in-frame clones, some missing. The table lists approximately 260,000 clones, roughly nine tenths of them singletons. V lost 6 bases to trimming and J lost 13 bases, with 12 bases between them. The CDR3 is 11 residues long. Germline V gene data show CDR1 as MNHEY and CDR2 as SVGEGT. This TCR was recovered from a woman aged 40 to 50 who had recovered from COVID-19. Specimen: peripheral blood. The gene calls are TRBV6-2 or TRBV6-3 and TRBJ2-2; D uncertain. In nucleotides, the CDR3 is TGTGCCAGCAGCCAACACGGGTGGCTGTTTTTT. It specifies CASSQHGWLFF.